The clone carrying this TCR beta chain came up many times. TCRdb re-called the 5' RACE reads with MiXCR, one entry per CDR3 protein. The table has some 25,000 distinct CDR3 sequences, 4% to 5% seen once. The data were obtained in a study of spatial heterogeneity in lung cancer. Study overall: Alpha-chain sequences were detected in numbers that were consistently lower than beta-chain sequences.

Trimming removed 4 bases at V and 0 bases at J, with 7 bases between. Germline lookup yields CDR1 MNHEY and CDR2 SMNVEV (reference sequence). The CDR3 consists of 13 residues. The time point is: sample taken at primary tumor resection. Frozen PBMC, nontumor lung or tumor provided whole RNA, which was sequenced unsorted. The receptor was derived from a male donor with early-stage non-small cell lung cancer. J is TRBJ2-7 and V is TRBV27; D gene unclear. The sample here was PBMCs, taken at surgery. The CDR3 spells CASSSGISYEQYF. CDR3 DNA: TGTGCCAGCAGTTCTGGGATCTCCTACGAGCAGTACTTC.